The sequence of this TCR beta chain was determined in a study of naive and memory T cell subsets. General study results and limits: Especially in CD8 cells, naive repertoires contained a few larger clonotypes, possibly CD45RA-re-expressing memory cells. Each distinct alpha or beta sequence counts as one clonotype.

In germline, CDR1 is GTSNPN, CDR2 SVGIG (reference sequence). The CDR3 has 12 amino acids. Trimming removed 7 bases from V and 4 bases from J; junction bases left unmatched: 3. This clonotype was found a few times. Its antigen is still unknown. The beta constant-region primer was an equimolar mix of two oligonucleotides covering TRBC1 and TRBC2. Four rounds of PCR amplified the ligated cDNA using nested alpha and beta constant-region primers plus SP2. An oligonucleotide with the SP2 primer and a 12-nucleotide UMI was ligated to the cDNA 3' end. TCRdb used MiXCR to reprocess the UMI-ligation and nested PCR reads, holding one entry per CDR3 protein. The top ten hold 0.6% to 0.8% of the sample, which has fewer than 150,000 distinct CDR3 sequences, more than 15% seen once.

The V and J genes are TRBV30 and TRBJ2-7, with TRBD1 identical over 11 bases. The material sequenced was naive CD8+ T cells from blood. The sequence was collected from a human donor in good health. The chain's CDR3 is CASRDRGYEQYF. The CDR3 DNA reads TGTGCCTCCCGGGACAGGGGGTACGAGCAGTACTTC.